The 24 T cell receptor beta chains in this list originate from one sample, sequenced in a study of Tregs in tolerant kidney transplant recipients. Only in-frame clones appear in the TCRdb table, and some are missing; sequencing was by immunoSEQ multiplex PCR. The sample consists of about 50,000 clones, about 92% of them appearing once. Related graft donors supplied nonmyeloablative bone marrow transplants, and mixed chimerism was transient. Sequenced here: CD8+ T cells from blood (PBMCs), sampled 12 months after the transplant. The receptors come from a human patient who received a combined kidney and bone marrow transplant. A share of the T cells may be of graft donor origin.

J is TRBJ1-1 and V is TRBV5-1; D remains ambiguous. V lost 1 base and J 5 bases, leaving 15 bases between the germline ends. This CDR3 contains 15 residues. The germline gives CDR1 SGHRS, CDR2 YFSETQ. CDR3 in DNA: TGCGCCAGCAGCTTGAATTTCTGGGAGGTAACTGAAGCTTTCTTT. It codes for CASSLNFWEVTEAFF.

V usage is TRBV18 and J usage is TRBJ2-7; tentatively, D is TRBD1 (5 bases). The CDR3 totals 16 residues. CDR1 KGHSH and CDR2 LQKENI come from the germline V gene. The ends were cut back, 3 bases at V and 2 bases at J, with 17 bases in the middle. CDR3 in DNA: TGTGCCAGCTCACCTCAGTTAGGACACAAAACCTACGAGCAGTACTTC. It specifies CASSPQLGHKTYEQYF.

The chain carries TRBV19 and TRBJ2-3; D is undetermined. The CDR3 sequence is 14 residues long. Trimming pared 3 bases from V and 2 bases from J, leaving 9 bases between. Germline lookup yields CDR1 LNHDA and CDR2 SQIVND (reference sequence). The CDR3 is CASSIGSHTDTQYF. The CDR3 DNA is TGTGCCAGTAGTATCGGGTCCCACACAGATACGCAGTATTTT.

Here the CDR3 DNA reads TGTGCCAGCAGCCCCTTGGGCGGGGGAGGGAAGACCCAGTACTTC. It is translated as CASSPLGGGGKTQYF. The rearrangement joins TRBV7-3 to TRBJ2-5, with 7 bases lining up with TRBD2. V lost 5 bases, J lost 6 bases, and 12 bases stayed unmatched. Germline CDR1 reads SGHTA; CDR2 reads FQGTGA. The CDR3 spans 15 residues.

This clone was observed a handful of times. CDR3 protein: CASSETGSTGYTEAFF. The CDR3 DNA sequence: TGTGCCAGCAGTGAAACAGGGAGTACGGGTTACACTGAAGCTTTCTTT. The chain employs TRBV2 and TRBJ1-1; D might be TRBD1 (6 bases). The CDR3 is made up of 16 amino acids. V lost 2 bases to trimming and J lost 3 bases, with 16 bases between them. Germline V lookup: CDR1 SNHLY, CDR2 FYNNEI.

In regard to this clone: The sample holds other DNA sequences that translate to the same CDR3. The chain has TRBV7-9 and TRBJ2-7, with D possibly being TRBD1 (6 bases). Trimming shortened V by 7 bases and J by 0 bases, and 19 bases separated the two germline ends. From germline, CDR1 is SEHNR and CDR2 FQNEAQ (reference sequence). The CDR3 length is 16 residues. Here the CDR3 DNA reads TGTGCCAGCACCCTCCTACAGGGACCCTTCTCCTACGAGCAGTACTTC. This translates into CASTLLQGPFSYEQYF.

This clone was counted a few times. J is TRBJ2-1 and V is TRBV19; 13 bases match TRBD2. J lost 8 bases, V lost 6 bases, and 7 bases had no gene match. Per the germline V gene, CDR1 is LNHDA and CDR2 is SQIVND (reference sequence). The CDR3 extends over 15 amino acids. The CDR3: CASSERTSGSDEQFF. The DNA for the CDR3 is TGTGCCAGTAGCGAACGGACTAGCGGGAGCGATGAGCAGTTCTTC.

V gene TRBV7-2 combines with J gene TRBJ2-1; the match to TRBD2 covers 9 bases. This CDR3 has 17 amino acids. CDR1 SGHTA and CDR2 FQGNSA come from the germline V gene. Trimming at V came to 4 bases and at J to 8 bases, leaving 15 bases not matched to a gene. The CDR3 is CASSYPVVAGGPHEQFF. In nucleotides, the CDR3 is TGTGCCAGCAGCTATCCCGTCGTCGCGGGAGGGCCCCATGAGCAGTTCTTC.

V and J are TRBV29-1 and TRBJ2-5; TRBD1 agrees at 9 bases. The trim removed 3 bases at V and 0 bases at J, leaving 2 bases unmatched. Germline CDR1 is SQVTM and CDR2 is ANQGSEA. The CDR3 consists of 14 residues. Written as DNA, the CDR3 is TGCAGCGTTGACGGGGACAGGGACCAAGAGACCCAGTACTTC. Amino acids: CSVDGDRDQETQYF.

This clone was counted only a few times. The chain has TRBV11-1 and TRBJ2-3; 11 nucleotides line up with TRBD1. The CDR3 contains 15 residues. J gave up 4 bases and V 5 bases, and 5 bases lay outside the gene matches. Germline CDR1 SGHAT, CDR2 FQDESV (reference sequence). CDR3 amino acids: CASSPPGQGADTQYF. In DNA, the CDR3 is TGTGCCAGCAGCCCCCCGGGACAGGGGGCAGATACGCAGTATTTT.

V is TRBV5-1 and J is TRBJ2-6; no clear D. Germline-derived CDR1 and CDR2 are SGHRS and YFSETQ. The CDR3 is 18 residues long. Trimming shortened V by 4 bases and J by 0 bases, and 17 bases separated the two germline ends. The CDR3 DNA reads TGCGCCAGCAGCCAGTGGTCCCCACCTTCCTCTGGGGCCAACGTCCTGACTTTC. Its translation: CASSQWSPPSSGANVLTF.

The genes are TRBV11-2 and TRBJ2-1, with 7 bases lining up with TRBD1. This CDR3 region has 18 residues. CDR1 SGHAT and CDR2 FQNNGV come from the germline V gene. V shed 4 bases and J 0 bases; nucleotides not matched to a gene: 12. The chain's CDR3 is CASSSPGDSRSSYNEQFF. In DNA, the CDR3 is TGTGCCAGCAGCTCCCCTGGGGACAGCCGAAGCTCCTACAATGAGCAGTTCTTC.

The J gene is TRBJ1-3, the V gene TRBV30; a possible D gene is TRBD1 (5 bases). This CDR3 has 14 amino acids. Looked up from germline, CDR1 is GTSNPN and CDR2 is SVGIG (reference sequence). Deletions cut 3 bases from V and 1 base from J, with 10 bases between. CDR3 in DNA: TGTGCCTGGAGGCGAACAGGTTCTGGAAACACCATATATTTT. Amino acids: CAWRRTGSGNTIYF.

The chain is built from TRBV4-3 and TRBJ2-2; 7 bases map to TRBD2. Germline V gives CDR1 LGHNA, CDR2 YSLEER. This CDR3 region has 16 residues. V lost 2 bases, J lost 0 bases, and 3 bases stayed unmatched. The CDR3 spells CASSQFAGANTGELFF. Written as DNA, the CDR3 is TGCGCCAGCAGCCAATTTGCGGGAGCGAACACCGGGGAGCTGTTTTTT.

The chain is built from TRBV7-6 and TRBJ2-5; no clear D gene. The CDR3 totals 12 residues. Trimming stripped 4 bases from V and 2 bases from J, with 5 bases between. From germline, CDR1 is SGHVS and CDR2 FNYEAQ. CDR3 coding DNA: TGTGCCAGCAGCTCCCCACAAGAGACCCAGTACTTC. It encodes CASSSPQETQYF.

The rearrangement links TRBV7-3 to TRBJ2-1; tentative D call: TRBD2 (6 bases). The CDR3 covers 14 residues. Trimming removed 3 bases from V and 8 bases from J, with 14 bases in between. Germline CDR1 SGHTA, CDR2 FQGTGA. CDR3 loop: CASSLPGENDEQFF. The CDR3 DNA reads as TGTGCCAGCAGCTTGCCGGGAGAAAACGATGAGCAGTTCTTC.

The chain employs TRBV25-1 and TRBJ2-5, with 7 bases matching TRBD2. This CDR3 comprises 13 residues. V trimming: 7 bases; J trimming: 4 bases; junction bases outside the gene matches: 6. The germline V gene has CDR1 MGHDK and CDR2 SYGVNS. CDR3 loop: CASMGGDGETQYF. The CDR3 DNA reads as TGTGCCAGCATGGGAGGGGACGGAGAGACCCAGTACTTC. Full variable domain (remainder filled in from reference TRBV25-1 and TRBJ2-5): EADIYQTPRYLVIGTGKKITLECSQTMGHDKMYWYQQDPGMELHLIHYSYGVNSTEKGDLSSESTVSRIRTEHFPLTLESARPSHTSQYLCASMGGDGETQYFGPGTRLLVL.

The chain has TRBV21-1 and TRBJ2-3; TRBD2, the table's D call, was not compared with the DNA. TRBV21-1 is a documented pseudogene. The CDR3 sequence is 16 residues long. The CDR3 region has the DNA TGTGCCAGCAGCAAAGGGGACTCGGGAGTCACAGATACGCAGTATTTT. It translates to CASSKGDSGVTDTQYF.

V and J are TRBV9 and TRBJ1-2, with D perhaps matching TRBD1 (5 bases). Germline-derived CDR1 and CDR2 are SGDLS and YYNGEE. With 3 bases removed from V and 2 bases from J, the gap between germline ends came to 17 bases. The CDR3 contains 16 residues. CDR3 coding DNA: TGTGCCAGCAGCGCATCATGGGGGGGGATAAACTATGGCTACACCTTC. Translation gives CASSASWGGINYGYTF.

In its sample, this clone was seen once. As DNA, the CDR3 is TGTGCCAGCAGTTTACTTGGGGGGTGGGGTAGCGGGAGGGCCCCGTTCTTC. The encoded protein is CASSLLGGWGSGRAPFF. The chain has TRBV27 and TRBJ2-1; 11 bases align to TRBD2. The V and J ends lost 2 bases and 15 bases, in that order; junction bases with no gene match: 18. CDR1 and CDR2 (germline): MNHEY, SMNVEV (reference sequence). The length of the CDR3 is 17 residues.

This chain connects TRBV30 to TRBJ1-4, with D possibly matching TRBD1 (5 bases). Germline V gene lookup returns CDR1 GTSNPN and CDR2 SVGIG (reference sequence). The CDR3 extends over 13 amino acids. Trimming shortened V by 0 bases and J by 7 bases, and 9 bases separated the two germline ends. The CDR3: CAWSVFTGEKLFF. For the CDR3, the DNA is TGTGCCTGGAGTGTCTTTACAGGTGAAAAACTGTTTTTT.

V usage is TRBV11-3 and J usage is TRBJ1-3; a weak D match, TRBD1 (6 bases). This CDR3 comprises 18 residues. The V end lost 0 bases, the J end lost 0 bases, and 15 bases lay between the germline ends. The germline CDR1 and CDR2 sequences are SGHNT and YENEEA. The CDR3 DNA sequence: TGTGCCAGCAGCTTAGATCCCTGGACAGAGAGCTCTGGAAACACCATATATTTT. Translating it yields CASSLDPWTESSGNTIYF.

This clone was counted only a few times. J is TRBJ2-3 and V is TRBV6-5; 8 bases align to TRBD2. This CDR3 spans 13 amino acids. The ends lost 6 bases at V and 2 bases at J; junction bases unmatched: 1. Germline CDR1 is MNHEY and CDR2 is SVGAGI. The CDR3 is CASRLADTDTQYF. CDR3 bases: TGTGCCAGCAGACTAGCGGACACAGATACGCAGTATTTT.

The CDR3 DNA is TGTGCCAGCAGTTCCTCAATCTCCGAGCAGTACTTC. This gives the protein CASSSSISEQYF. The rearrangement uses TRBV27 and TRBJ2-5; D is uncertain. The J call is in doubt because the DNA end fits TRBJ2-7 better. In germline, CDR1 is MNHEY, CDR2 SMNVEV (reference sequence). The CDR3 totals 12 residues.